A selection of T cell receptor beta chains follows, all from one sample in a study of cytomegalovirus exposure and HLA in healthy donors. Profiled with immunoSEQ multiplex PCR; TCRdb holds only in-frame clones, not every one. Counted here are 150,000 or so clones, less than 90% occurring once; the ten biggest clones make up more than 0.35%. Material for sequencing was PBMCs. Receptors originate from a boy between 2 and 10 years old in good health and CMV-seronegative. The CDR3 runs from the conserved cysteine through the conserved F or W. The order of the fields is D gene, clone size, V gene, J gene, CDR3 protein, CDR3 DNA. The D gene is left open where the match is weak. Not every row has a clone size; where given, it reads once, few, many or a size class.

NA	NA	TRBV6-1	TRBJ1-5	CASSPGGNQPQHF	TGTGCCAGCAGCCCAGGGGGCAATCAGCCCCAGCATTTT
TRBD2	NA	TRBV7-8	TRBJ2-1	CASSFRREGRYNEQFF	TGTGCCAGCAGCTTCCGGCGGGAGGGCCGGTACAATGAGCAGTTCTTC
TRBD1	NA	TRBV30	TRBJ1-2	CAWGDRFMGYTF	TGTGCCTGGGGGGACAGGTTTATGGGCTACACCTTC
NA	NA	TRBV4-1	TRBJ1-2	CASSQDTTAHYGYTF	TGCGCCAGCAGCCAAGACACCACCGCGCACTATGGCTACACCTTC
TRBD1	NA	TRBV7-9	TRBJ2-1	CASSSGGTGVSGNEQFF	TGTGCCAGCAGCTCAGGCGGGACAGGTGTCAGTGGAAATGAGCAGTTCTTC
NA	few	TRBV25-1	TRBJ1-3	CASSDRSSGNTIYF	TGTGCCAGCAGTGATCGTAGCTCTGGAAACACCATATATTTT
TRBD1	NA	TRBV5-4	TRBJ1-1	CASSSGTGGLMNTEAFF	TGTGCCAGCAGCTCCGGGACAGGGGGACTAATGAACACTGAAGCTTTCTTT
TRBD2	NA	TRBV6-5	TRBJ2-1	CASGPSGRWNEQFF	TGTGCCAGCGGGCCTAGCGGGAGGTGGAATGAGCAGTTCTTC
TRBD2	NA	TRBV15	TRBJ2-7	CATSRKREVYEQYF	TGTGCCACCAGCAGAAAGCGGGAGGTCTACGAGCAGTACTTC
NA	NA	TRBV18	TRBJ2-7	CASSPIDSSYEQYF	TGTGCCAGCTCACCGATCGACAGCTCCTACGAGCAGTACTTC
TRBD1	NA	TRBV2	TRBJ1-4	CASILDREGEKLFF	TGTGCCAGCATCTTGGACAGGGAAGGCGAAAAACTGTTTTTT
TRBD2	NA	TRBV10-3	TRBJ2-3	CAISGHGSGKVTDTQYF	TGTGCCATCAGTGGTCATGGTAGCGGGAAAGTTACAGATACGCAGTATTTT
TRBD1	few	TRBV7-9	TRBJ1-4	CASSPSLDRVREKLFF	TGTGCCAGCAGCCCTTCACTGGACAGGGTTAGAGAAAAACTGTTTTTT
NA	NA	TRBV5-1	TRBJ2-5	CASSENLETQYF	TGCGCCAGCAGCGAGAACCTAGAGACCCAGTACTTC
TRBD1	NA	TRBV15	TRBJ1-2	CATSRDYGTGFYGYTF	TGTGCCACCAGCAGAGATTATGGGACAGGGTTCTATGGCTACACCTTC
NA	NA	TRBV10-2	TRBJ2-7	CASSQGYYEQYF	TGCGCCAGCAGCCAGGGATACTACGAGCAGTACTTC
NA	NA	TRBV27	TRBJ2-7	CASSRGYEQYF	TGTGCCAGCAGTCGGGGCTACGAGCAGTACTTC
TRBD1	once	TRBV4-2	TRBJ1-5	CASSLTDREIQPQHF	TGTGCCAGCAGCCTGACGGACAGGGAAATTCAGCCCCAGCATTTT
NA	NA	TRBV23-1	TRBJ2-1	CASSQSARTTYYNEQFF	TGCGCCAGCAGTCAATCCGCCCGGACAACGTACTACAATGAGCAGTTCTTC
NA	NA	TRBV28	TRBJ2-1	CASSLGNSRDNEQFF	TGTGCCAGCAGTTTAGGTAACTCAAGAGACAATGAGCAGTTCTTC
TRBD2	NA	TRBV4-1	TRBJ2-1	CASSQDRGGDSYNEQFF	TGCGCCAGCAGCCAAGATCGGGGGGGGGACTCCTACAATGAGCAGTTCTTC
NA	once	TRBV7-2	TRBJ1-1	CASSDSTANTEAFF	TGTGCCAGCAGCGACTCGACAGCCAACACTGAAGCTTTCTTT
NA	NA	TRBV19	TRBJ1-1	CASTIGGVRTEAFF	TGTGCCAGTACCATTGGGGGGGTGAGGACTGAAGCTTTCTTT
TRBD1	NA	TRBV6-1	TRBJ2-5	CASSEAWGTEYQETQYF	TGTGCCAGCAGTGAAGCGTGGGGGACAGAGTACCAAGAGACCCAGTACTTC
NA	NA	TRBV6-5	TRBJ1-2	CASSYRGVSGYTF	TGTGCCAGCAGTTACAGGGGTGTGAGTGGCTACACCTTC
NA	NA	TRBV6-1	TRBJ2-7	CASSDRGYLPYEQYF	TGTGCCAGCAGTGATCGAGGCTACCTTCCCTACGAGCAGTACTTC
TRBD1	NA	TRBV2	TRBJ1-5	CASSEATGKQPQHF	TGTGCCAGCAGTGAAGCGACAGGGAAGCAGCCCCAGCATTTT
NA	few	TRBV2	TRBJ2-7	CASKKDYYEQYF	TGTGCCAGCAAGAAGGACTACTACGAGCAGTACTTC
NA	NA	TRBV6-1	TRBJ1-1	CASIQNTEAFF	TGTGCCAGCATACAGAACACTGAAGCTTTCTTT
TRBD1	NA	TRBV29-1	TRBJ2-1	CSVEDLMRDRENEQFF	TGCAGCGTTGAAGATTTAATGAGGGACAGGGAGAATGAGCAGTTCTTC
NA	NA	TRBV27	TRBJ1-3	CASGSQFSGNTIYF	TGTGCCAGCGGATCACAGTTCTCTGGAAACACCATATATTTT
NA	NA	TRBV19	TRBJ1-1	CASSMQGTNTEAFF	TGTGCCAGTAGTATGCAGGGCACGAACACTGAAGCTTTCTTT
TRBD2	NA	TRBV7-9	TRBJ2-7	CASSLTGLAKPGPPPEQYF	TGTGCCAGCAGCTTAACGGGACTAGCGAAGCCCGGACCCCCTCCCGAGCAGTACTTC
NA	NA	TRBV2	TRBJ2-7	CATLSGNRYEQYF	TGTGCCACCCTTAGCGGTAACCGCTACGAGCAGTACTTC
NA	NA	TRBV19	TRBJ2-5	CASSPGDKETQYF	TGTGCCAGTAGTCCGGGGGATAAAGAGACCCAGTACTTC
NA	NA	TRBV5-1	TRBJ2-6	CASSSLASGANVLTF	TGCGCCAGCAGCTCGCTAGCCTCTGGGGCCAACGTCCTGACTTTC
NA	NA	TRBV29-1	TRBJ2-3	CSAPPPGRPDTQYF	TGCAGCGCCCCACCCCCGGGGAGACCAGATACGCAGTATTTT
NA	NA	TRBV9	TRBJ2-7	CASSVGSSSYEQYF	TGTGCCAGCAGCGTCGGTTCTAGCTCCTACGAGCAGTACTTC
TRBD1	NA	TRBV5-1	TRBJ2-5	CASSWATGVEETQYF	TGCGCCAGCAGCTGGGCGACAGGGGTAGAGGAGACCCAGTACTTC
TRBD1	once	TRBV5-6	TRBJ1-1	CASSFRTGAPNTEAFF	TGTGCCAGCAGCTTCCGGACAGGGGCCCCGAACACTGAAGCTTTCTTT
NA	NA	TRBV27	TRBJ2-7	CASSRHRATPYYEQYF	TGTGCCAGCAGTCGTCACAGGGCCACCCCGTATTACGAGCAGTACTTC
NA	NA	TRBV27	TRBJ1-1	CASSLIGVMNTEAFF	TGTGCCAGCAGTTTAATCGGAGTCATGAACACTGAAGCTTTCTTT
NA	NA	TRBV29-1	TRBJ1-2	CSVYSGAGYGYTF	TGCAGCGTTTACTCAGGGGCCGGCTATGGCTACACCTTC